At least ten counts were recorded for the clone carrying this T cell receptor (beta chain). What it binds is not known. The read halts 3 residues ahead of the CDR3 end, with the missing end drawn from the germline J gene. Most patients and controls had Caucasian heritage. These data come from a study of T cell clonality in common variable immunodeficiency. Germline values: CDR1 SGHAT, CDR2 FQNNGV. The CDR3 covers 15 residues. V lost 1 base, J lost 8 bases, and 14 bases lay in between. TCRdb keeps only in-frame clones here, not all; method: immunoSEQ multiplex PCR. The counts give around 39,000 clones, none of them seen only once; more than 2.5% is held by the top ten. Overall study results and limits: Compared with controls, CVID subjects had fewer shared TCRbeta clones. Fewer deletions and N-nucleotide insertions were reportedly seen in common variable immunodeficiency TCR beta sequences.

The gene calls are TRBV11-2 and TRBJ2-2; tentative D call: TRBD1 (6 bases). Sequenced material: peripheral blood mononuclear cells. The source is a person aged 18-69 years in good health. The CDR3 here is CASSLGTVFGGELFF. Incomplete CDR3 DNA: TGTGCCAGCAGCTTAGGGACAGTTTTTGGAGGGGAG.